The T cell receptor (beta chain) under discussion was sequenced for a study of blood T cells in healthy people across ages. Study-wide results and caveats: When set beside aged donors, long-lived donors presented more naive CD4+ cells and higher diversity.

It was with a sample-barcoded 5' primer and a J-beta primer mix that a second PCR of roughly 6 to 11 cycles was run. TCRdb reprocessed the 5' RACE reads with MiXCR, giving one entry per CDR3 protein. The sample contains around 780,000 distinct CDR3 sequences, roughly 56% of which appear only once. Points on this clonotype: The target antigen is unknown.

CDR1 and CDR2 (germline): KGHDR, SFDVKD. This CDR3 is 12 amino acids long. V was pared by 3 bases and J by 7 bases, with 6 bases between. The chain carries TRBV24-1 and TRBJ2-1; D is ambiguous. This sequence was found in a man aged 35-49 years in good health. Sample: blood. The CDR3 DNA sequence: TGTGCCACCAGTGATGAGAAGAATGAGCAGTTCTTC. As protein: CATSDEKNEQFF.